Presented here are 14 T cell receptor beta chains from one specimen sequenced in a study of metastatic and nonmetastatic thyroid tumors. Before thyroid surgery, none of the patients had received any treatment. TCRdb re-called clones from the PCR reads using MiXCR. The table lists tens of thousands of clones, 20% to 25% of them singletons. Sequencing input: blood. The source of these receptors is a female donor with papillary thyroid cancer or a benign thyroid nodule (not recorded which). Some clones in this sample may be carry-over from other donors' samples.

In its sample, this clone was seen a few times. V is TRBV6-1 and J is TRBJ1-6, with TRBD1 matching over 9 bases. V shed 6 bases and J 6 bases; nucleotides not matched to a gene: 6. The CDR3 covers 15 residues. Per germline, CDR1 MNHNS and CDR2 SASEGT. CDR3 sequence (DNA): TGTGCCAGCAGAATCCGGGACAGGGCTAATTCACCCCTCCACTTT. It yields the protein CASRIRDRANSPLHF.

The chain joins TRBV12-5 to TRBJ1-4; unclear D gene. Germline V lookup: CDR1 LGHNT, CDR2 FRNRAP. V lost 6 bases, J lost 0 bases, and 11 bases lay in between. This CDR3 contains 15 residues. CDR3 DNA: TGTGCTAGTGGCATTGGAGACTCAACTAATGAAAAACTGTTTTTT. Its protein product is CASGIGDSTNEKLFF.

This clone is termed medium-sized. The chain recombines TRBV6-1 with TRBJ2-3; perhaps TRBD2 as D (5 bases). CDR1 is MNHNS and CDR2 is SASEGT in the germline V gene. The length of the CDR3 is 11 residues. The V end was cut by 8 bases, the J end by 3 bases, with 6 bases between. The CDR3 reads CASRRTDTQYF. CDR3 nucleotide sequence: TGTGCCAGCCGGAGGACAGATACGCAGTATTTT.

This clone was picked up a small number of times. V gene TRBV6-1 combines with J gene TRBJ2-2; 10 nucleotides align to TRBD1. The germline V gene encodes CDR1 MNHNS and CDR2 SASEGT. V lost 6 bases, J lost 5 bases, and 9 bases stayed unmatched. This CDR3 region has 16 residues. The CDR3 coding sequence is TGTGCCAGCAGACGCGACAGGGGGCGTAGGACCGGGGAGCTGTTTTTT. Protein product: CASRRDRGRRTGELFF.

This clone was detected a few times. The J gene is TRBJ2-7, the V gene TRBV7-9, with 9 positions matching TRBD1. This CDR3 comprises 15 residues. Germline V gives CDR1 SEHNR, CDR2 FQNEAQ (reference sequence). Trimming removed 4 bases from V and 3 bases from J; junction bases left unmatched: 7. The DNA for the CDR3 is TGTGCCAGCAGCTCTAAACAGGGGGCCTACTACGAGCAGTACTTC. Translating it yields CASSSKQGAYYEQYF.

This clone has a handful of counts. This chain links TRBV9 with TRBJ2-1, with D maybe TRBD1 (5 bases). The V end lost 3 bases, the J end lost 9 bases, and 10 bases lay between the germline ends. This CDR3 has 12 amino acids. CDR1 is SGDLS and CDR2 is YYNGEE in the germline V gene. The CDR3 protein is CASSANQGEQFF. The CDR3 region has the DNA TGTGCCAGCAGCGCCAACCAGGGTGAGCAGTTCTTC.

This clone has at least ten counts. The chain recombines TRBV10-3 with TRBJ2-5; D not certain. V lost 4 bases, J lost 2 bases, and 8 bases lay in between. CDR3 length: 13 residues. CDR1 and CDR2 from the germline V gene are ENHRY and SYGVKD. The CDR3 sequence: CAISAGTQETQYF. The CDR3, as DNA: TGTGCCATCAGTGCAGGAACTCAAGAGACCCAGTACTTC.

Only a few counts were recorded for this clone. The chain combines TRBV19 with TRBJ2-2; weak D call: TRBD2 (6 bases). The CDR3 has 14 amino acids. The germline V and J ends were trimmed by 10 bases and 2 bases, with 14 bases remaining between them. Germline V gene data show CDR1 as LNHDA and CDR2 as SQIVND (reference sequence). The CDR3 bases are TGTGCCACCACCCCGGACTATAACACCGGGGAGCTGTTTTTT. It specifies CATTPDYNTGELFF.

The V call is TRBV20-1, the J call TRBJ2-7; D is unclear. The germline V gene encodes CDR1 DFQATT and CDR2 SNEGSKA (reference sequence). V was cut by 3 bases and J by 2 bases, with 11 bases left in between. The CDR3 runs 13 residues. CDR3 protein: CSASTSSAYEQYF. The CDR3, as DNA: TGCAGTGCTAGCACCAGCAGCGCCTACGAGCAGTACTTC.

This clone was seen a handful of times. One end of the junction fails to match germline, which may point to a read error. Other DNA sequences in the sample encode the same CDR3. CDR3 nucleotide sequence: TGTGCCAGCAGTTTAATCGGCAGAAACTATGGATACACATTC. Translated: CASSLIGRNYGYTF. The V and J genes are TRBV28 and TRBJ1-2; D unclear. There are 14 residues in the CDR3. Germline CDR1 and CDR2: MDHEN and SYDVKM.

This clone has only a few counts. This rearrangement joins TRBV4-2 to TRBJ1-2; 8 nucleotides agree with TRBD1. V dropped 4 bases and J dropped 8; count of bases not matched to a gene: 15. CDR1 and CDR2 (germline): LGHNA, YNFKEQ. This CDR3 region has 16 residues. The CDR3 DNA reads TGTGCCAGCAGCCGAGACGCGCAGGGGGCTTATCGCGGCTACACCTTC. It specifies CASSRDAQGAYRGYTF.

The chain joins TRBV20-1 to TRBJ1-1, with 8 bases matching TRBD1. Germline V gene sequence: CDR1 DFQATT, CDR2 SNEGSKA (reference sequence). V lost 5 bases and J lost 5; bases outside the gene matches: 7. The CDR3 is 13 amino acids. The CDR3 DNA is TGCAGTGCTCAAGGACAGGGATGGACTGAAGCTTTCTTT. This gives the protein CSAQGQGWTEAFF.

This clone was detected only a few times. This chain joins TRBV5-4 and TRBJ2-7; tentatively, D is TRBD1 (6 bases). Per germline, CDR1 SGHNT and CDR2 YYREEE (reference sequence). The V end was cut by 2 bases, the J end by 3 bases, with 24 bases between. CDR3 length equals 18 residues. CDR3 sequence (DNA): TGTGCCAGCAGCTTCTTTATGACGAGCCGGGACACATACTACGAGCAGTACTTC. It codes for CASSFFMTSRDTYYEQYF.

Note on this clone: A read error may explain this, as a much larger clone is one base away. Other DNA sequences in the sample encode the same CDR3. The chain uses TRBV5-1 and TRBJ2-3, with 8 bases aligning to TRBD1. The V segment lost 2 bases and the J segment 6 bases; nucleotides outside the gene matches: 8. The CDR3 is 15 amino acids. Germline CDR1 SGHRS, CDR2 YFSETQ. The CDR3 region is CASSLWTGITDTQYF. The CDR3 bases are TGCGCCAGCAGCTTATGGACAGGGATCACCGATACGCAGTATTTT.